This T cell receptor beta chain was sequenced for a study of cytomegalovirus exposure and HLA in healthy donors. Study-level background: T cells numbering around 190 million yielded some 110 million unique TCR beta sequences in an earlier analysis.

The PCR made use of 60 Vbeta and 13 Jbeta primers. Assay: immunoSEQ multiplex PCR; the TCRdb copy retains only in-frame clones and omits some. The table has some 150,000 clones, around 79% seen once. This clone has a handful of counts. The material sequenced was PBMCs. This TCR came from a man aged 40-55 years in good health and CMV-seropositive.

This chain's CDR3 is CASSPGSRLNEKLFF. The CDR3 DNA reads as TGTGCCAGCAGCCCGGGGAGTAGGTTAAATGAAAAACTGTTTTTT. The chain couples TRBV7-9 to TRBJ1-4; no clear D gene. This CDR3 region has 15 residues. The ends were cut back, 5 bases at V and 5 bases at J, with 15 bases in the middle. The germline V gene encodes CDR1 SEHNR and CDR2 FQNEAQ (reference sequence).